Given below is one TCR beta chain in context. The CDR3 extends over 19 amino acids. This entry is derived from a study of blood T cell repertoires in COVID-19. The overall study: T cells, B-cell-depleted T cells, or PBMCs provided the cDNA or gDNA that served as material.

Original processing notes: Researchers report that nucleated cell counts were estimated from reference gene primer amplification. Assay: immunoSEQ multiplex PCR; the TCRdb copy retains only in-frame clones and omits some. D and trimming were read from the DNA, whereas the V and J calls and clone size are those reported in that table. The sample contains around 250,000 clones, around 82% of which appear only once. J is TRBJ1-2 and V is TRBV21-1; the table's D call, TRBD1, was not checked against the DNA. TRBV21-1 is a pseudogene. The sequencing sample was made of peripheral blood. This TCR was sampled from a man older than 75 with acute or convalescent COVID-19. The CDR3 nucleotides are TGTGCCAGCAGCAAAATCTGGATAGAAAACAGGGGATGCGGCTATGGCTACACCTTC. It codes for CASSKIWIENRGCGYGYTF.